The 9 T cell receptor beta chains in this list originate from one sample, sequenced in a study of identical twins. MiXCR, run by TCRdb on the 5' RACE reads, gives a single entry per CDR3 protein. Among under 300,000 distinct CDR3 sequences listed, 6.5% were seen once. These same data were also listed under a study on T cells expressing NK-cell markers.

The sequenced sample consisted of CD8+ T cells sorted from blood. These receptors came from a woman aged 18-29 years in good health.

This chain links TRBV20-1 with TRBJ2-2; D call uncertain. V was pared by 6 bases and J by 4 bases, with 6 bases between. Germline V gene lookup returns CDR1 DFQATT and CDR2 SNEGSKA (reference sequence). The CDR3 loop spans 11 amino acids. CDR3 nucleotide sequence: TGCAGTGCGGAGCTCACCGGGGAGCTGTTTTTT. Translating it yields CSAELTGELFF.

This sequence joins TRBV29-1 and TRBJ1-2; no firm D call. Germline loops: CDR1 SQVTM, CDR2 ANQGSEA. V lost 2 bases and J 9 bases, leaving 16 bases between the germline ends. The CDR3 consists of 13 residues. The CDR3 bases are TGCAGCGTTGAACGGCCCGTCCCCAATCGCTACACCTTC. This translates into CSVERPVPNRYTF.

The chain employs TRBV12-5 and TRBJ1-1; D not resolved. CDR1 and CDR2 (germline): LGHNT, FRNRAP. The V and J ends lost 5 bases and 6 bases respectively, with 10 bases between them. The CDR3 is 12 amino acids. CDR3 sequence reads: CASGPGVAEAFF. DNA of the CDR3: TGTGCTAGTGGTCCGGGTGTCGCTGAAGCTTTCTTT. Using reference TRBV12-5 and TRBJ1-1 for the parts outside the CDR3, the full variable domain is DARVTQTPRHKVTEMGQEVTMRCQPILGHNTVFWYRQTMMQGLELLAYFRNRAPLDDSGMPKDRFSAEMPDATLATLKIQPSEPRDSAVYFCASGPGVAEAFFGQGTRLTVV.

This clonotype was counted ten times or more. The chain links TRBV29-1 to TRBJ2-7; a possible D gene is TRBD2 (5 bases). Germline CDR1 and CDR2: SQVTM and ANQGSEA. The CDR3 length is 11 residues. The V end was cut by 4 bases, the J end by 7 bases, with 11 bases between. CDR3 protein: CSVGATGEQYF. In DNA, the CDR3 is TGCAGCGTTGGGGCCACGGGAGAGCAGTACTTC.

The table lists this clonotype with a few counts. The chain uses TRBV27 and TRBJ2-4, with a weak D call TRBD2 (5 bases). The CDR3 extends over 15 amino acids. From germline, CDR1 is MNHEY and CDR2 SMNVEV (reference sequence). V lost 2 bases to trimming and J lost 5 bases, with 13 bases between them. The CDR3 reads CASSLGPAGENIQYF. The CDR3 nucleotides are TGTGCCAGCAGTTTAGGCCCGGCCGGGGAAAACATTCAGTACTTC.

This chain links TRBV20-1 with TRBJ2-1, with 10 nucleotides matching TRBD2. CDR1 and CDR2 (germline): DFQATT, SNEGSKA (reference sequence). The V segment lost 5 bases and the J segment 0 bases; nucleotides outside the gene matches: 4. This CDR3 is 15 amino acids long. The CDR3 region is CSAFGLADSYNEQFF. CDR3 DNA sequence: TGCAGTGCTTTCGGACTAGCGGACTCCTACAATGAGCAGTTCTTC.

In its sample, this clonotype was seen a few times. The chain recombines TRBV7-9 with TRBJ2-1; no clear D gene. The CDR3 runs 13 residues. In germline, CDR1 is SEHNR, CDR2 FQNEAQ (reference sequence). Deletions cut 4 bases from V and 10 bases from J, with 14 bases between. CDR3 nucleotide sequence: TGTGCCAGCAGCTCCCGTCTGGAGAGCGAGCAGTTCTTC. Translated: CASSSRLESEQFF. The full variable domain, in which reference TRBV7-9 and TRBJ2-1 provide the parts outside the CDR3, is DTGVSQNPRHKITKRGQNVTFRCDPISEHNRLYWYRQTLGQGPEFLTYFQNEAQLEKSRLLSDRFSAERPKGSFSTLEIQRTEQGDSAMYLCASSSRLESEQFFGPGTRLTVL.

This clonotype showed up many times. V usage is TRBV20-1 and J usage is TRBJ2-5, with 13 bases identical to TRBD2. The J segment lost 6 bases and the V segment lost 5 bases, leaving 9 bases of the junction unmatched. The CDR3 covers 15 residues. Germline V gives CDR1 DFQATT, CDR2 SNEGSKA (reference sequence). Written as DNA, the CDR3 is TGCAGTGCTGAGACGACTAGCGGGAGGTTGCAGACCCAGTACTTC. Protein sequence: CSAETTSGRLQTQYF.

Ten or more counts support this clonotype. The chain has TRBV12-3 or TRBV12-4 and TRBJ2-1; D unclear. Trimming shortened V by 9 bases and J by 6 bases, and 6 bases separated the two germline ends. The CDR3 has 10 amino acids. The CDR3 reads CASKINEQFF. In DNA form, the CDR3 reads TGTGCCAGTAAGATCAATGAGCAGTTCTTC.